A single count supports the clone carrying this T cell receptor (beta chain). Its antigen is not known. The sample belongs to a study of PD-L1 blockade in urothelial cancer. Study as a whole: Male patients with bladder-origin urothelial cancer numbered about 90% of the roughly 30. Samples came from 3 weeks, at the second dose, and 6 weeks into treatment. General observations from the study: In blood at 3 weeks, tumor-associated clones expanded more among patients with durable benefit.

Synthetic analogs of TCR templates were spiked into every PCR. TCRdb's table, derived via immunoSEQ multiplex PCR, lists solely in-frame clones and lacks some. The table lists about 93,000 clones, around 90% of them singletons. Documented time point: pretreatment peripheral blood. The material was PBMCs, obtained around atezolizumab (anti-PD-L1) treatment. This TCR derives from a man in his sixties with urothelial cancer.

The CDR3, as DNA: TGCAGCGTTGAAAACAGACGAAACACTGAAGCTTTCTTT. It encodes CSVENRRNTEAFF. The chain recombines TRBV29-1 with TRBJ1-1; no firm D call. CDR1 SQVTM and CDR2 ANQGSEA come from the germline V gene. The CDR3 is 13 residues long. Trimming shortened V by 2 bases and J by 2 bases, and 9 bases separated the two germline ends.